The clone carrying this T cell receptor beta chain was counted only a few times. No antigen is known for it. Extraction also yielded germline DNA, while blood RNA was obtained from unsorted whole blood. No treatment had been given to the patients, who were chronically infected with HBV. There are 19 residues in the CDR3. CDR1 is SGHTS, CDR2 YDEGEE, per germline. Trimming took 1 base from V and 5 from J, leaving 25 bases between them. The record originates from a study of tumor-infiltrating lymphocytes in primary liver carcinoma. Background on the study: In every tissue type, samples returned a similar yield of roughly 3.5 to 7.13 million productive TCRbeta reads. General study findings and limits: Unsorted bulk sampling ruled out any CD4+ versus CD8+ repertoire comparison.

The authors made TCR beta cDNA from around 500 ng total RNA with a constant-region primer. Each TCR beta library was derived from three nested multiplex PCR rounds that employed slightly modified ARM-PCR. Both of the initial two PCR rounds ran for 10 cycles and employed TRBV1-TRBV30 forward primers alongside a C-beta reverse primer. MiXCR was run by TCRdb on the multiplex PCR reads, yielding one entry per CDR3 protein. The data show about 300,000 distinct CDR3 sequences, with 65% seen just once and roughly 9% held by the top ten. The J gene is TRBJ2-1, the V gene TRBV5-8, with a weak D call TRBD1 (5 bases). The source of this sequence is a man aged 35 to 55 with primary liver carcinoma and hepatitis B virus infection. Sample: peripheral blood. The CDR3 DNA follows: TGTGCCAGCAGCTTGATCCCTCGGTGGCAGGGATTGGGGAACAATGAGCAGTTCTTC. Residues: CASSLIPRWQGLGNNEQFF.